The clone carrying this T cell receptor beta chain was picked up one time. Its antigen is not known. The data derive from a study of shared clonotypes between healthy human individuals. Germline V gives CDR1 GTSNPN, CDR2 SVGIG (reference sequence). Trimming took 2 bases from V and 7 from J, leaving 12 bases between them. The CDR3 has 13 amino acids. Selected positively for CCR7 and CD45RO-negative, naive CD8 cells excluded terminally differentiated effector memory CD45RA+ cells. All donors qualified as healthy HIV-negative adults and had experienced no recent acute infections or vaccinations. Whole-study findings and limits: Estimated clonotype richness was generally higher in naive than memory subsets.

Genomic DNA of each subset was evenly split across several immunoSEQ plates. Data came from immunoSEQ multiplex PCR; TCRdb stores just in-frame clones and leaves some out. Here the sample spans about 750,000 clones, roughly 92% being singletons. The chain joins TRBV30 to TRBJ2-1; TRBD1 or TRBD2 may be the D gene (5 bases each). The TCR sequence derives from a man younger than 45 in good health. Sequenced material: naive CD8+ T cells sorted from blood. The CDR3 bases are TGTGCCTGGAGTATGGGGGTCGAGAATGAGCAGTTCTTC. Protein product: CAWSMGVENEQFF.